The 24 T cell receptor beta chains below come from one sample, sequenced in a study of cytomegalovirus exposure and HLA in healthy donors. Primers for the PCR totalled 60 Vbeta and 13 Jbeta. The data were produced by immunoSEQ multiplex PCR, yet TCRdb's version contains in-frame clones alone and is incomplete. The sample yields approximately 100,000 clones, 60% to 80% seen once. Sample: PBMCs. All receptors derive from a boy younger than 18 in good health and CMV-seronegative.

The CDR3 sequence: CASSYWIAGGPGEQFF. The CDR3 DNA follows: TGTGCCAGCAGTTACTGGATAGCGGGGGGGCCCGGTGAGCAGTTCTTC. V is TRBV6-5 and J is TRBJ2-1, with 11 bases lining up with TRBD2. This CDR3 is 16 amino acids long. The germline gives CDR1 MNHEY, CDR2 SVGAGI. V was pared by 1 base and J by 9 bases, with 8 bases of the junction left unmatched.

This chain links TRBV5-6 with TRBJ2-1; 7 bases fit TRBD2. Germline V gene sequence: CDR1 SGHDT, CDR2 YYEEEE. The J segment lost 2 bases and the V segment lost 6 bases, leaving 11 bases of the junction unmatched. The CDR3 runs to 16 residues. This CDR3 reads CASTLRGTSAYNEQFF. DNA for the CDR3: TGTGCCAGCACCCTAAGGGGCACTAGCGCCTACAATGAGCAGTTCTTC.

The chain employs TRBV30 and TRBJ1-1, with 10 bases that match TRBD1. Germline values: CDR1 GTSNPN, CDR2 SVGIG (reference sequence). Losses at the gene ends were 5 bases for V and 7 bases for J; bases not matched to a gene: 10. This CDR3 region has 14 residues. CDR3 DNA: TGTGCCTGGGCATCGGGACAGGGGCACAATGAAGCTTTCTTT. Its translation is CAWASGQGHNEAFF.

The chain is built from TRBV10-3 and TRBJ1-1; 7 bases agree with TRBD1. Germline CDR1 reads ENHRY; CDR2 reads SYGVKD. CDR3 size: 14 residues. Trimming cost V 4 bases and J 0 bases; bases outside gene matches: 2. This CDR3 reads CAISGGQMNTEAFF. Here the CDR3 DNA reads TGTGCCATCAGTGGGGGACAGATGAACACTGAAGCTTTCTTT.

The CDR3 spells CASSQQPGGRPGELFF. As DNA, the CDR3 is TGCGCCAGCAGCCAACAACCAGGAGGCCGCCCCGGGGAGCTGTTTTTT. This sequence joins TRBV4-1 and TRBJ2-2, with D perhaps TRBD2 (5 bases). V dropped 2 bases and J dropped 6 bases, with 16 bases sitting between them. Germline assignment: CDR1 MGHRA and CDR2 YSYEKL. This CDR3 comprises 16 residues.

This clone has only a few counts. The chain joins TRBV10-3 to TRBJ2-7; D may be TRBD2 (5 bases). The CDR3 spans 14 residues. CDR1 ENHRY and CDR2 SYGVKD come from the germline V gene. V shed 8 bases and J shed 1 base, with 15 bases lying between them. CDR3 sequence: CAIGSGSLSYEQYF. CDR3 bases: TGTGCCATCGGCTCGGGGAGCCTTTCCTACGAGCAGTACTTC.

In its sample, this clone was seen once. The genes are TRBV2 and TRBJ2-3; 8 bases match TRBD1. Unmatched junction bases numbered 4, after V lost 7 bases and J lost 1 base. Germline CDR1 SNHLY, CDR2 FYNNEI. The CDR3 sequence is 14 residues long. CDR3 in amino acids: CASTGQGRTDTQYF. For the CDR3, the DNA is TGTGCCAGCACCGGACAGGGACGCACAGATACGCAGTATTTT.

The rearrangement links TRBV7-2 to TRBJ2-2; D ambiguous. Trimming shortened V by 5 bases and J by 0 bases, and 7 bases separated the two germline ends. In germline, CDR1 is SGHTA, CDR2 FQGNSA. The CDR3 sequence is 14 residues long. For the CDR3, the DNA is TGTGCCAGCAGCCGCGTTTCGAACACCGGGGAGCTGTTTTTT. Residues: CASSRVSNTGELFF.

The rearrangement uses TRBV15 and TRBJ2-2; 7 bases map to TRBD1. CDR3 length: 17 residues. Germline CDR1 LNHNV, CDR2 YYDKDF (reference sequence). The V and J ends lost 0 bases and 5 bases, in that order; junction bases with no gene match: 9. The CDR3 DNA is TGTGCCACCAGCAGAGATAGGTACACAGGGGTGACCGGGGAGCTGTTTTTT. Its protein is CATSRDRYTGVTGELFF.

This chain connects TRBV9 to TRBJ2-1; 8 bases fit TRBD2. The CDR3 loop spans 14 amino acids. CDR1 SGDLS and CDR2 YYNGEE come from the germline V gene. After removal of 0 bases from V and 7 bases from J, the junction contained 3 bases not matched to a gene. CDR3 sequence: CASSVGGGTNEQFF. The CDR3 DNA reads as TGTGCCAGCAGCGTAGGCGGGGGGACTAATGAGCAGTTCTTC.

The V gene is TRBV2, the J gene TRBJ2-7; 13 nucleotides align to TRBD2. This CDR3 has 14 amino acids. V shed 3 bases and J 9 bases; nucleotides not matched to a gene: 5. In germline, CDR1 is SNHLY, CDR2 FYNNEI. CDR3 sequence (DNA): TGTGCCAGCAGTGATCCGACTAGCGGGAGGTTGCAGTACTTC. Translation gives CASSDPTSGRLQYF.

This clone has a handful of counts. J is TRBJ2-6 and V is TRBV2; no reliable D call. V was clipped by 7 bases and J by 0 bases, with 13 bases between them. CDR3 length equals 16 residues. Germline V CDR1 and CDR2: SNHLY, FYNNEI. CDR3 coding DNA: TGTGCCAGCAATGAGCTACAGAACTCTGGGGCCAACGTCCTGACTTTC. This encodes CASNELQNSGANVLTF.

The rearrangement joins TRBV18 to TRBJ1-4; TRBD1 agrees at 9 bases. In germline, CDR1 is KGHSH, CDR2 LQKENI. The V gene end was trimmed by 8 bases and the J gene end by 8 bases; junction bases not matched to a gene: 9. The CDR3 is made up of 14 amino acids. CDR3 nucleotides: TGTGCCAGCGATACCGGGACAGGGAACGAAAAACTGTTTTTT. Translating gives CASDTGTGNEKLFF.

J is TRBJ2-3 and V is TRBV30; tentative D call: TRBD1 (6 bases). The germline V and J ends were trimmed by 5 bases and 1 base, with 13 bases remaining between them. Germline-derived CDR1 and CDR2 are GTSNPN and SVGIG (reference sequence). The CDR3 is made up of 14 amino acids. In DNA, the CDR3 is TGTGCCTGGGACAGGCGTATCGGCACAGATACGCAGTATTTT. Protein: CAWDRRIGTDTQYF.

V gene TRBV4-1 combines with J gene TRBJ2-3; D call uncertain. V lost 0 bases and J lost 6, with 10 bases in between. This CDR3 has 14 residues. Germline lookup yields CDR1 MGHRA and CDR2 YSYEKL. The CDR3 nucleotides are TGCGCCAGCAGCCAAGAGTATGCTAGGGATACGCAGTATTTT. Translated: CASSQEYARDTQYF.

J is TRBJ2-6 and V is TRBV7-9; 7 positions match TRBD2. The germline gives CDR1 SEHNR, CDR2 FQNEAQ (reference sequence). This CDR3 region has 14 residues. The V gene end was trimmed by 1 base and the J gene end by 15 bases; junction bases not matched to a gene: 9. CDR3 coding DNA: TGTGCCAGCAGCTTAGGGGGGGGACTTCTAAACCTGACTTTC. Translating it yields CASSLGGGLLNLTF.

V usage is TRBV7-9 and J usage is TRBJ1-2; D remains ambiguous. V was clipped by 5 bases and J by 4 bases, with 11 bases between them. Germline-derived CDR1 and CDR2 are SEHNR and FQNEAQ (reference sequence). This CDR3 contains 13 residues. The DNA for the CDR3 is TGTGCCAGCAGCGCCGTGGGCAGCTATGGCTACACCTTC. It yields the protein CASSAVGSYGYTF.

This chain joins TRBV15 and TRBJ2-3; 8 bases fit TRBD1. With V trimmed by 1 base and J by 6 bases, 6 bases remained unmatched. CDR3 length equals 15 residues. Germline V gene sequence: CDR1 LNHNV, CDR2 YYDKDF (reference sequence). In nucleotides, the CDR3 is TGTGCCACCAGCAGAGCCGGGACAGGAGGGGATACGCAGTATTTT. The encoded protein is CATSRAGTGGDTQYF. The entire variable domain, with the rest obtained from reference TRBV15 and TRBJ2-3, is as follows: DAMVIQNPRYQVTQFGKPVTLSCSQTLNHNVMYWYQQKSSQAPKLLFHYYDKDFNNEADTPDNFQSRRPNTSFCFLDIRSPGLGDTAMYLCATSRAGTGGDTQYFGPGTRLTVL.

V and J are TRBV28 and TRBJ1-2, with TRBD1 as a possible D gene (5 bases). The CDR3 is 14 residues long. From germline, CDR1 is MDHEN and CDR2 SYDVKM. V was cut by 2 bases and J by 8 bases, with 15 bases left in between. CDR3 sequence: CASSLRAAGEGYTF. The CDR3 bases are TGTGCCAGCAGTTTAAGGGCAGCGGGGGAAGGCTACACCTTC.

In its sample, this clone was seen a few times. The chain links TRBV6-1 to TRBJ2-2; a possible D gene is TRBD1 (7 bases). CDR1 MNHNS and CDR2 SASEGT come from the germline V gene. V lost 3 bases and J lost 6, with 14 bases in between. There are 15 residues in the CDR3. The CDR3 spells CASSDRGAGAGELFF. CDR3 nucleotide sequence: TGTGCCAGCAGTGACAGGGGGGCCGGGGCCGGGGAGCTGTTTTTT.

J is TRBJ2-7 and V is TRBV11-2, with D unclear. In germline, CDR1 is SGHAT, CDR2 FQNNGV. The V end was cut by 3 bases, the J end by 4 bases, with 7 bases between. CDR3 size: 12 residues. The CDR3 DNA reads as TGTGCCAGCAGCTTTAGTCTATACGAGCAGTACTTC. It is translated as CASSFSLYEQYF.

The chain joins TRBV2 to TRBJ1-6; 7 bases line up with TRBD1. The germline V gene has CDR1 SNHLY and CDR2 FYNNEI. The CDR3 extends over 15 amino acids. The V and J ends lost 3 bases and 10 bases, in that order; junction bases with no gene match: 9. The CDR3 bases are TGTGCCAGCAGTGACTTTCAGGGGGTCGAATCACCCCTCCACTTT. It translates to CASSDFQGVESPLHF. Together with reference TRBV2 and TRBJ1-6, the CDR3 gives the full variable domain: EPEVTQTPSHQVTQMGQEVILRCVPISNHLYFYWYRQILGQKVEFLVSFYNNEISEKSEIFDDQFSVERPDGSNFTLKIRSTKLEDSAMYFCASSDFQGVESPLHFGNGTRLTVT.

The chain is built from TRBV2 and TRBJ1-1, with TRBD1 identical over 9 bases. Unmatched junction bases numbered 8, after V lost 8 bases and J lost 1 base. Germline V gene lookup returns CDR1 SNHLY and CDR2 FYNNEI. This CDR3 spans 15 amino acids. The CDR3 is CASCQTGGSNTEAFF. In DNA, the CDR3 is TGTGCCAGCTGCCAAACAGGGGGCTCGAACACTGAAGCTTTCTTT.

This clone came up once. J is TRBJ1-2 and V is TRBV6-1, with unresolved D. Germline CDR1 MNHNS, CDR2 SASEGT. The CDR3 loop spans 14 amino acids. Trimming removed 7 bases from V and 7 bases from J, with 19 bases in between. CDR3 in amino acids: CASTSREGIRGYTF. CDR3 DNA sequence: TGTGCCAGCACCTCGAGGGAGGGTATCCGTGGCTACACCTTC.